What follows are 23 T cell receptor beta chains derived from one specimen sequenced in a study of cytotoxic CD8 clonotypes in ibrutinib-treated CLL. The table came from immunoSEQ multiplex PCR; TCRdb's copy has only in-frame clones and leaves some out. The profile shows about 63,000 clones, less than 60% of them singletons. The specimen comprised PBMCs, sampled after 12 months of ibrutinib treatment. The receptors were gathered from a human donor with chronic lymphocytic leukemia.

V usage is TRBV5-4 and J usage is TRBJ2-7; tentative D call: TRBD1 (7 bases). The CDR3 spans 18 residues. V was shortened by 1 base and J by 2 bases, with 22 bases between the two germline ends. CDR1 and CDR2 from the germline V gene are SGHNT and YYREEE (reference sequence). In DNA form, the CDR3 reads TGTGCCAGCAGCTTGAGGTGGGGGGATCACAGGGGCCCCTACGAGCAGTACTTC. This translates into CASSLRWGDHRGPYEQYF.

The chain links TRBV5-1 to TRBJ2-1, with unresolved D. Germline assignment: CDR1 SGHRS and CDR2 YFSETQ. This CDR3 has 13 amino acids. The V end lost 1 base, the J end lost 5 bases, and 7 bases lay between the germline ends. CDR3 residues: CASSLKRDNEQFF. The DNA of the CDR3 is TGCGCCAGCAGCTTGAAAAGGGACAATGAGCAGTTCTTC. Complete variable domain (other parts from reference TRBV5-1 and TRBJ2-1): KAGVTQTPRYLIKTRGQQVTLSCSPISGHRSVSWYQQTPGQGLQFLFEYFSETQRNKGNFPGRFSGRQFSNSRSEMNVSTLELGDSALYLCASSLKRDNEQFFGPGTRLTVL.

The CDR3: CASKEWGNYGYTF. The CDR3 region has the DNA TGTGCCAGCAAGGAGTGGGGGAACTATGGCTACACCTTC. The V call is TRBV6-5, the J call TRBJ1-2; weak D call: TRBD1 (5 bases). The CDR3 has 13 amino acids. V shed 7 bases and J shed 2 bases, with 11 bases lying between them. Germline CDR1 and CDR2: MNHEY and SVGAGI.

This chain links TRBV30 with TRBJ2-5; D is unresolved. This CDR3 region has 11 residues. CDR1 and CDR2 (germline): GTSNPN, SVGIG (reference sequence). The V and J ends lost 3 bases and 5 bases respectively, with 7 bases between them. CDR3 nucleotides: TGTGCCTGGAGCGCACCGGAGACCCAGTACTTC. It translates to CAWSAPETQYF.

The chain carries TRBV11-2 and TRBJ2-1; the D gene is possibly TRBD2 (6 bases). Germline CDR1 is SGHAT and CDR2 is FQNNGV. Trimming stripped 5 bases from V and 0 bases from J, with 11 bases between. CDR3 length: 15 residues. For the CDR3, the DNA is TGTGCCAGCAGCCTCCGGGGGAGCTCCTACAATGAGCAGTTCTTC. Translating it yields CASSLRGSSYNEQFF.

The gene calls are TRBV5-8 and TRBJ2-3; 8 nucleotides line up with TRBD2. V lost 4 bases and J lost 2; bases outside the gene matches: 9. This CDR3 is built from 16 residues. Germline CDR1 and CDR2: SGHTS and YDEGEE. This CDR3 is CASSTRLAPTTDTQYF. The CDR3 region has the DNA TGTGCCAGCAGCACCAGACTAGCGCCAACCACAGATACGCAGTATTTT.

This clone has just a few counts. The V gene is TRBV5-4, the J gene TRBJ1-2; D unresolved. The CDR3 contains 13 residues. Per the germline V gene, CDR1 is SGHNT and CDR2 is YYREEE (reference sequence). V lost 1 base to trimming and J lost 7 bases, with 11 bases between them. CDR3 residues: CASSLTYFGGYTF. The CDR3 region has the DNA TGTGCCAGCAGCTTGACGTATTTCGGTGGCTACACCTTC. Supplemented by reference TRBV5-4 and TRBJ1-2, the full variable domain reads ETGVTQSPTHLIKTRGQQVTLRCSSQSGHNTVSWYQQALGQGPQFIFQYYREEENGRGNFPPRFSGLQFPNYSSELNVNALELDDSALYLCASSLTYFGGYTFGSGTRLTVV.

There are many counts of this clone. The chain carries TRBV6-5 and TRBJ1-6; D is perhaps TRBD1 (5 bases). The V and J ends lost 6 bases and 7 bases respectively, with 13 bases between them. The CDR3 sequence is 14 residues long. The V gene's germline CDR1 is MNHEY and CDR2 SVGAGI. The CDR3 sequence is CASRPRGSNSPLHF. The CDR3 DNA follows: TGTGCCAGCAGGCCGAGGGGATCCAATTCACCCCTCCACTTT.

The chain carries TRBV30 and TRBJ2-7; D may correspond to TRBD1 or TRBD2 (6 bases each). CDR3 length equals 14 residues. The germline gives CDR1 GTSNPN, CDR2 SVGIG (reference sequence). Trimming took off 2 bases at V and 2 bases at J, with 13 bases between the two ends. The CDR3 DNA reads TGTGCCTGGAGTTTCGGGGGCCGTGCCTACGAGCAGTACTTC. Translation gives CAWSFGGRAYEQYF.

The chain's CDR3 is CAWSVQGTGTGELFF. CDR3 sequence (DNA): TGTGCCTGGAGTGTTCAAGGGACAGGGACCGGGGAGCTGTTTTTT. The rearrangement links TRBV30 to TRBJ2-2; the match to TRBD1 covers 9 bases. Germline CDR1 is GTSNPN and CDR2 is SVGIG (reference sequence). The CDR3 consists of 15 residues. The V segment lost 0 bases and the J segment 5 bases; nucleotides outside the gene matches: 4.

The rearrangement links TRBV6-5 to TRBJ1-5, with D uncertain. The CDR3 is made up of 13 amino acids. Germline CDR1 MNHEY, CDR2 SVGAGI. Trimming took off 5 bases at V and 7 bases at J, with 12 bases between the two ends. In DNA, the CDR3 is TGTGCCAGCAGTGACCGGCGGGGACAGCCCCAGCATTTT. This translates into CASSDRRGQPQHF.

The CDR3 bases are TGTGCCAGTAGTACCCCCCCGGGAAGCTCCTACAATGAGCAGTTCTTC. It translates to CASSTPPGSSYNEQFF. The chain links TRBV19 to TRBJ2-1; D perhaps matches TRBD2 (5 bases). Germline values: CDR1 LNHDA, CDR2 SQIVND (reference sequence). The CDR3 consists of 16 residues. V was trimmed by 4 bases and J by 0 bases, leaving 13 bases between them. Using reference TRBV19 and TRBJ2-1 for the parts outside the CDR3, the full variable domain is DGGITQSPKYLFRKEGQNVTLSCEQNLNHDAMYWYRQDPGQGLRLIYYSQIVNDFQKGDIAEGYSVSREKKESFPLTVTSAQKNPTAFYLCASSTPPGSSYNEQFFGPGTRLTVL.

The chain uses TRBV19 and TRBJ2-7, with 7 positions matching TRBD1. Germline V gene data show CDR1 as LNHDA and CDR2 as SQIVND (reference sequence). The CDR3 contains 15 residues. V was clipped by 3 bases and J by 3 bases; unmatched bases: 8. The CDR3 DNA reads as TGTGCCAGTAGTATGGTAACAGGGGTTTACTACGAGCAGTACTTC. This sequence encodes CASSMVTGVYYEQYF.

The chain couples TRBV6-6 to TRBJ1-2; D may be TRBD1 (5 bases). The CDR3 has 13 residues. The V gene's germline CDR1 is MNHNY and CDR2 SVGAGI (reference sequence). The V end lost 5 bases, the J end lost 7 bases, and 14 bases lay between the germline ends. Here the CDR3 DNA reads TGTGCCAGCAGTAATTATGACAGCAGTGGCTACACCTTC. Its protein product is CASSNYDSSGYTF.

A remark on this clone: This same CDR3 is encoded by further DNA sequences in the sample. This chain joins TRBV5-1 and TRBJ2-1, with 9 bases that match TRBD2. The germline CDR1 and CDR2 sequences are SGHRS and YFSETQ. This CDR3 region has 15 residues. After removal of 4 bases from V and 4 bases from J, the junction contained 6 bases not matched to a gene. The CDR3 DNA reads TGCGCCAGCAGCCTTCAGCGGGGGGATTACAATGAGCAGTTCTTC. The encoded protein is CASSLQRGDYNEQFF.

This clone appeared once. This chain uses TRBV5-1 with TRBJ2-2, with 7 bases aligning to TRBD1. V lost 4 bases to trimming and J lost 1 base; unmatched junction nucleotides: 4. CDR3 length equals 15 residues. Per the germline V gene, CDR1 is SGHRS and CDR2 is YFSETQ. The CDR3 sequence: CASSDDRVNTGELFF. The CDR3 DNA follows: TGCGCCAGCAGCGATGACAGGGTGAACACCGGGGAGCTGTTTTTT. Full variable domain (remainder filled in from reference TRBV5-1 and TRBJ2-2): KAGVTQTPRYLIKTRGQQVTLSCSPISGHRSVSWYQQTPGQGLQFLFEYFSETQRNKGNFPGRFSGRQFSNSRSEMNVSTLELGDSALYLCASSDDRVNTGELFFGEGSRLTVL.

This chain joins TRBV6-1 and TRBJ1-2; no firm D call. Trimming left V 8 bases short and J 7 bases short, with 14 bases between. Germline V CDR1 and CDR2: MNHNS, SASEGT. The CDR3 totals 12 residues. CDR3 in DNA: TGTGCCAGCTCGGGATTTTCTCCTGGCTACACCTTC. Its translation: CASSGFSPGYTF.

This chain joins TRBV5-4 and TRBJ1-1, with 7 bases fitting TRBD1. The V gene end was trimmed by 0 bases and the J gene end by 2 bases; junction bases not matched to a gene: 4. Germline lookup yields CDR1 SGHNT and CDR2 YYREEE (reference sequence). The CDR3 spans 15 residues. The CDR3 loop reads CASSLGGGFNTEAFF. The DNA of the CDR3 is TGTGCCAGCAGCTTGGGAGGGGGCTTTAACACTGAAGCTTTCTTT.

This clone has more than one count but fewer than ten. The V call is TRBV7-8, the J call TRBJ2-7; no definite D call. The CDR3 runs 11 residues. Trimming removed 3 bases at V and 3 bases at J, with 3 bases between. CDR1 and CDR2 (germline): SGHVS, FQNEAQ. The DNA of the CDR3 is TGTGCCAGCAGCTTCCGCTACGAGCAGTACTTC. It translates to CASSFRYEQYF. The variable domain in full, completed from reference TRBV7-8 and TRBJ2-7, reads GAGVSQSPRYKVAKRGQDVALRCDPISGHVSLFWYQQALGQGPEFLTYFQNEAQLDKSGLPSDRFFAERPEGSVSTLKIQRTQQEDSAVYLCASSFRYEQYFGPGTRLTVT.

The chain uses TRBV5-6 and TRBJ1-6; D not certain. The germline gives CDR1 SGHDT, CDR2 YYEEEE. The CDR3 runs 15 residues. The V end was cut by 0 bases, the J end by 5 bases, with 9 bases between. CDR3 region: CASSLVAGNNSPLHF. Here the CDR3 DNA reads TGTGCCAGCAGCTTGGTCGCCGGCAATAATTCACCCCTCCACTTT.

This rearrangement joins TRBV5-4 to TRBJ1-2, with 11 bases fitting TRBD1. This CDR3 is built from 17 residues. CDR1 and CDR2 from the germline V gene are SGHNT and YYREEE (reference sequence). The V segment lost 0 bases and the J segment 2 bases; nucleotides outside the gene matches: 6. CDR3 bases: TGTGCCAGCAGCTTGGCCGGCGGGACAGGGGGAAACTATGGCTACACCTTC. It is translated as CASSLAGGTGGNYGYTF. Looking up the rest from reference TRBV5-4 and TRBJ1-2 gives the full variable domain: ETGVTQSPTHLIKTRGQQVTLRCSSQSGHNTVSWYQQALGQGPQFIFQYYREEENGRGNFPPRFSGLQFPNYSSELNVNALELDDSALYLCASSLAGGTGGNYGYTFGSGTRLTVV.

For this clone: Other DNA sequences in this sample translate to the same CDR3. The chain has TRBV15 and TRBJ1-1; D is possibly TRBD1 (6 bases). This CDR3 contains 14 residues. Germline-derived CDR1 and CDR2 are LNHNV and YYDKDF (reference sequence). The V end was cut by 3 bases, the J end by 4 bases, with 12 bases between. The chain's CDR3 is CATSRGTLTTEAFF. CDR3 coding DNA: TGTGCCACCAGCAGGGGGACACTTACCACTGAAGCTTTCTTT.

V gene TRBV5-6 combines with J gene TRBJ2-1; weak D call: TRBD1 (5 bases). This CDR3 spans 16 amino acids. V lost 3 bases, J lost 0 bases, and 13 bases lay in between. Germline V gives CDR1 SGHDT, CDR2 YYEEEE. CDR3 in DNA: TGTGCCAGCAGCTATAGACAGCCGAGCTCCTACAATGAGCAGTTCTTC. Amino acid sequence: CASSYRQPSSYNEQFF.